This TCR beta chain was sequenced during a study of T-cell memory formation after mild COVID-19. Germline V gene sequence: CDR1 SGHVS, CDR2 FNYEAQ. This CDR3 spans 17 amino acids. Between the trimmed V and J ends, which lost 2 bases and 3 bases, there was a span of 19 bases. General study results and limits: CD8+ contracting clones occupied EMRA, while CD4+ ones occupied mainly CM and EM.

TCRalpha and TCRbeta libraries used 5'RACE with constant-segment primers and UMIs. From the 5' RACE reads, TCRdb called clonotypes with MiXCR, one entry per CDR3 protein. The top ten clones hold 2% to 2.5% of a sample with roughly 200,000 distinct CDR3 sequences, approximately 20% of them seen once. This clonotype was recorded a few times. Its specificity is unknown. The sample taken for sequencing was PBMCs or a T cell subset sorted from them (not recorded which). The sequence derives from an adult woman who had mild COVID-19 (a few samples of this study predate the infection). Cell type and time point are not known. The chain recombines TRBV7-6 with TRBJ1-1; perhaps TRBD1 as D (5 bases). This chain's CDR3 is CASSLMSGGRLDTEAFF. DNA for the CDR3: TGTGCCAGCAGCTTAATGTCGGGGGGACGATTAGACACTGAAGCTTTCTTT.